The clone carrying this TCR beta chain was counted only a few times. Antigen unknown. Only in-frame clones appear in the TCRdb table, and some are missing; sequencing was by immunoSEQ multiplex PCR. The data hold 75,000 to 90,000 clones, with 70% to 90% observed a single time. Trimming removed 7 bases from V and 8 bases from J; junction bases left unmatched: 10. The CDR3 runs to 15 residues. Germline loops: CDR1 LNHNV, CDR2 YYDKDF (reference sequence). No infections or other immune events were documented during collection. This record comes from a study of identifying expanded T cells in peripheral blood. Study findings and constraints: Two-week clone count variance significantly increased as total template count grew. Differentially abundant clones: about 1.2 between replicates, approximately 15 at two to three weeks, less than 25 at four.

Sequencing was done on a sample of blood. The chain employs TRBV15 and TRBJ2-1; 11 positions agree with TRBD2. The receptor comes from a person aged 18-70 years in good health. In DNA form, the CDR3 reads TGTGCCACCACAGTAGCGGGAGGGCCCGTAGATGAGCAGTTCTTC. Translating it yields CATTVAGGPVDEQFF.